The TCR beta chain under discussion was sequenced for a study of blood T cell repertoires in COVID-19. Study details: Material from acute and convalescent COVID-19 was sourced from the United States, Italy and Spain. From T cells, B-cell-depleted T cells, or PBMCs came the material, which was cDNA or gDNA.

As handled by the study authors: Scientists estimated how many nucleated cells there were by amplifying reference gene primers. Clones were sequenced by immunoSEQ multiplex PCR, and TCRdb holds only the in-frame ones, with some missing. D and trimming were read from the DNA, whereas the V and J calls and clone size are those reported in that table. The sample has about 89,000 clones; around 75% are singletons. The CDR3 has 16 amino acids. Germline loops: CDR1 MNHNS, CDR2 SASEGT. Trimming cost V 2 bases and J 9 bases; bases outside gene matches: 10. The specimen was peripheral blood. The chain links TRBV6-1 to TRBJ1-6; 7 bases match TRBD1. This receptor was obtained from a man aged 65 to 85 with COVID-19, enrolled during active disease. In DNA form, the CDR3 reads TGTGCCAGCAGTGAAAGCAGCCACAGGGGTGGTTCACCCCTCCACTTT. Translating gives CASSESSHRGGSPLHF.